Below, 24 T cell receptor beta chains from the same sample are listed, as sequenced in a study of control samples from healthy donors and cancer patients. Sequencing was performed with immunoSEQ multiplex PCR; in TCRdb, only in-frame clones are kept and a portion is missing. The data hold around 130,000 clones, with roughly 90% observed a single time. Input material: blood. These receptors were collected from a man between 50 and 59 years old in good health.

The chain joins TRBV5-1 to TRBJ1-4; weak D call: TRBD1 (5 bases). Germline values: CDR1 SGHRS, CDR2 YFSETQ. The CDR3 spans 13 residues. V gave up 5 bases and J gave up 3 bases, with 8 bases separating them. The DNA of the CDR3 is TGCGCCAGCAGGAAGGGGCCTAATGAAAAACTGTTTTTT. Translating it yields CASRKGPNEKLFF.

This clone was detected only once. The chain couples TRBV21-1 to TRBJ1-5; the table assigns TRBD1, which was not confirmed against the DNA. TRBV21-1 is described as a pseudogene. CDR3 length: 16 amino acids. CDR3 coding DNA: TGTGCCAGCAGCAAAGAACGGCAGGGTGGAAGCGAGCCCCAGCATTTT. Translating gives CASSKERQGGSEPQHF.

The rearrangement joins TRBV15 to TRBJ2-7; 9 positions match TRBD1. There are 15 residues in the CDR3. The V segment lost 6 bases and the J segment 0 bases; nucleotides outside the gene matches: 6. Germline V gene sequence: CDR1 LNHNV, CDR2 YYDKDF (reference sequence). CDR3 in amino acids: CATRARDRDSYEQYF. The CDR3 DNA sequence: TGTGCCACCAGGGCCCGGGACAGGGACTCCTACGAGCAGTACTTC.

V is TRBV30 and J is TRBJ2-7, with D possibly being TRBD1 or TRBD2 (6 bases each). From germline, CDR1 is GTSNPN and CDR2 SVGIG (reference sequence). This CDR3 is built from 14 residues. V shed 2 bases and J shed 0 bases, with 11 bases lying between them. This CDR3 is CAWSMRGDSYEQYF. CDR3 DNA: TGTGCCTGGAGTATGAGGGGGGACTCCTACGAGCAGTACTTC.

CDR3 loop: CASSQDPGTRSPLHF. For the CDR3, the DNA is TGTGCCAGCAGCCAAGATCCAGGGACGCGTTCACCCCTCCACTTT. The chain couples TRBV3-1 (or the pseudogene TRBV3-2) to TRBJ1-6, with TRBD1 as a possible D gene (5 bases). Germline CDR1 is LGHDT and CDR2 is YNNKEL (reference sequence). The ends were cut back, 0 bases at V and 9 bases at J, with 12 bases in the middle. The CDR3 extends over 15 amino acids.

The chain is built from TRBV21-1 and TRBJ2-3; the DNA was not used to check the table's D call, TRBD2. TRBV21-1 is designated a pseudogene. The CDR3 length is 17 residues. The CDR3 DNA reads TGTGCCAGCAGCGCAAGAGGAACTAGCGGGGGCACAGATACGCAGTATTTT. It is translated as CASSARGTSGGTDTQYF.

The V and J genes are TRBV6-1 and TRBJ2-3; 8 nucleotides line up with TRBD1. The V segment lost 3 bases and the J segment 6 bases; nucleotides outside the gene matches: 2. The CDR3 sequence is 13 residues long. Per germline, CDR1 MNHNS and CDR2 SASEGT. The CDR3 loop is CASSEPGGDTQYF. The CDR3 bases are TGTGCCAGCAGTGAGCCAGGGGGCGATACGCAGTATTTT.

The chain joins TRBV19 to TRBJ1-2; D is unresolved. Germline loops: CDR1 LNHDA, CDR2 SQIVND (reference sequence). Trimming stripped 1 base from V and 1 base from J, with 4 bases between. This CDR3 is built from 13 residues. The CDR3 DNA is TGTGCCAGTAGTATAGGGAATAACTATGGCTACACCTTC. Translation gives CASSIGNNYGYTF.

The rearrangement joins TRBV10-2 to TRBJ2-1, with D perhaps given as TRBD1 or TRBD2 (5 bases each). V was cut by 6 bases and J by 1 base, with 16 bases left in between. The CDR3 runs to 16 residues. CDR1 and CDR2 from the germline V gene are WSHSY and SAAADI. The CDR3 loop reads CASRGPDTPSYNEQFF. CDR3 coding DNA: TGCGCCAGCAGGGGACCCGATACCCCTTCCTACAATGAGCAGTTCTTC.

V usage is TRBV6-1 and J usage is TRBJ2-3; 8 nucleotides line up with TRBD2. This CDR3 has 16 amino acids. Germline CDR1 MNHNS, CDR2 SASEGT. V trimming: 2 bases; J trimming: 6 bases; junction bases outside the gene matches: 10. The CDR3 nucleotides read TGTGCCAGCAGTGAAACTTGGCGGGGGGCATTGGATACGCAGTATTTT. This codes for CASSETWRGALDTQYF.

This chain links TRBV9 with TRBJ2-3; 8 bases match TRBD2. Germline V gene data show CDR1 as SGDLS and CDR2 as YYNGEE. The CDR3 runs to 16 residues. V lost 0 bases and J lost 3; bases outside the gene matches: 6. Written as DNA, the CDR3 is TGTGCCAGCAGCGTAGAAGGCGGACTAGCTACAGATACGCAGTATTTT. Its protein product is CASSVEGGLATDTQYF.

The genes are TRBV24-1 and TRBJ1-1; a weak D match, TRBD1 (5 bases). There are 13 residues in the CDR3. V was trimmed by 9 bases and J by 0 bases, leaving 10 bases between them. The germline gives CDR1 KGHDR, CDR2 SFDVKD. The CDR3 DNA reads TGTGCCACCTGGGTAGGGGTGAACACTGAAGCTTTCTTT. Translated: CATWVGVNTEAFF.

This chain joins TRBV19 and TRBJ1-5; no clear D. Trimming shortened V by 2 bases and J by 3 bases, and 8 bases separated the two germline ends. The CDR3 is made up of 14 amino acids. The germline gives CDR1 LNHDA, CDR2 SQIVND (reference sequence). This CDR3 reads CASSITGDNQPQHF. The CDR3 DNA is TGTGCCAGTAGTATAACGGGAGACAATCAGCCCCAGCATTTT.

V is TRBV10-3 and J is TRBJ1-5; tentative D call: TRBD1 (6 bases). The CDR3 consists of 14 residues. Trimming took off 5 bases at V and 6 bases at J, with 14 bases between the two ends. Germline V lookup: CDR1 ENHRY, CDR2 SYGVKD. CDR3 in DNA: TGTGCCATCAGTCCCCGACAGGAGGGTCAGCCCCAGCATTTT. It is translated as CAISPRQEGQPQHF.

The chain is built from TRBV6-5 and TRBJ1-2, with no clear D. Trimming removed 7 bases at V and 11 bases at J, with 17 bases between. Germline V CDR1 and CDR2: MNHEY, SVGAGI. This CDR3 has 12 residues. The CDR3 reads CASTPWEGLYTF. The CDR3 DNA is TGTGCCAGCACCCCATGGGAGGGCCTATACACCTTC.

The chain combines TRBV6-5 with TRBJ1-2, with D possibly TRBD1 on 6 matching bases. CDR3 length: 12 residues. Germline CDR1 MNHEY, CDR2 SVGAGI. The V and J ends lost 7 bases and 5 bases respectively, with 11 bases between them. The chain's CDR3 is CASTAGAYGYTF. The CDR3 DNA is TGTGCCAGCACGGCAGGGGCGTATGGCTACACCTTC.

The J gene is TRBJ2-4, the V gene TRBV18; possibly TRBD1 for D (5 bases). CDR1 is KGHSH, CDR2 LQKENI, per germline. Between the trimmed V and J ends, which lost 5 bases and 0 bases, there was a span of 8 bases. This CDR3 region has 14 residues. CDR3 loop: CASSATVAKNIQYF. CDR3 in DNA: TGTGCCAGCTCAGCGACAGTAGCCAAAAACATTCAGTACTTC.

The chain recombines TRBV27 with TRBJ1-1; 7 nucleotides align to TRBD1. Trimming at V came to 6 bases and at J to 0 bases, leaving 4 bases not matched to a gene. The CDR3 length is 14 residues. CDR1 MNHEY and CDR2 SMNVEV come from the germline V gene (reference sequence). In DNA form, the CDR3 reads TGTGCCAGCAGCCCGGGACAGATGAACACTGAAGCTTTCTTT. It yields the protein CASSPGQMNTEAFF.

This chain joins TRBV6-6 and TRBJ1-1; 7 bases align to TRBD1. The CDR3 sequence is 14 residues long. J lost 3 bases, V lost 4 bases, and 5 bases had no gene match. The germline V gene has CDR1 MNHNY and CDR2 SVGAGI (reference sequence). The CDR3 region is CASSSEQGDTEAFF. CDR3 nucleotides: TGTGCCAGCAGTTCGGAGCAGGGGGACACTGAAGCTTTCTTT.

The V call is TRBV5-1, the J call TRBJ2-7; D is ambiguous. CDR1 and CDR2 from the germline V gene are SGHRS and YFSETQ. V lost 4 bases, J lost 0 bases, and 11 bases lay in between. This CDR3 is 14 amino acids long. For the CDR3, the DNA is TGCGCCAGCAGCGCGGAGTTGAGCTCCTACGAGCAGTACTTC. This gives the protein CASSAELSSYEQYF.

The V and J genes are TRBV30 and TRBJ2-5; D is unresolved. Trimming removed 0 bases at V and 4 bases at J, with 12 bases between. Germline CDR1 reads GTSNPN; CDR2 reads SVGIG (reference sequence). This CDR3 spans 14 amino acids. In DNA, the CDR3 is TGTGCCTGGAGTGTGGGCCAGTTCGCAGAGACCCAGTACTTC. The encoded protein is CAWSVGQFAETQYF.

The J gene is TRBJ1-3, the V gene TRBV7-2; D unresolved. Per the germline V gene, CDR1 is SGHTA and CDR2 is FQGNSA. V was trimmed by 3 bases and J by 0 bases, leaving 6 bases between them. The CDR3 is made up of 14 amino acids. The CDR3 spells CASSFAGSGNTIYF. The CDR3 coding sequence is TGTGCCAGCAGCTTTGCAGGCTCTGGAAACACCATATATTTT.

The rearrangement links TRBV6-5 to TRBJ1-1, with no clear D. The CDR3 spans 13 residues. Trimming took 2 bases from V and 4 from J, leaving 8 bases between them. In germline, CDR1 is MNHEY, CDR2 SVGAGI. The CDR3 nucleotides are TGTGCCAGCAGTTACAGTCGGGCCACTGAAGCTTTCTTT. This codes for CASSYSRATEAFF.

The CDR3 loop reads CASSRPGGGANVLTF. CDR3 coding DNA: TGTGCCAGTAGTCGCCCAGGAGGTGGGGCCAACGTCCTGACTTTC. The chain is built from TRBV19 and TRBJ2-6; weak D call: TRBD2 (5 bases). The germline gives CDR1 LNHDA, CDR2 SQIVND (reference sequence). Trimming removed 5 bases at V and 3 bases at J, with 11 bases between. The CDR3 spans 15 residues.